This TCR beta chain was sequenced in a study of OX40 agonist ivuxolimab in advanced cancers. In the study overall: Patients received ivuxolimab, an intravenous treatment, every 2 weeks at 0.01 to 10 mg/kg. Subjects had a mean age of around 60 years, with a range of about 23 to 79; around 84% were male. Three individuals attained partial responses, comprising one hepatocellular carcinoma case and two cutaneous melanoma cases.

A remark on this clone: Antigen specificity is unknown.

This CDR3 comprises 16 residues. V lost 10 bases to trimming and J lost 2 bases, with 21 bases between them. Germline V lookup: CDR1 LGHNT, CDR2 FRNRAP. Some clones are missing from TCRdb's copy, which holds only in-frame ones; the method was immunoSEQ multiplex PCR. The table has fewer than 20,000 clones, 77% seen once. Study-wide points: Researchers report that CD8+ T cells had, on average, more expanded clones than CD4+.

The TCR comes from an adult with an advanced solid tumor such as melanoma, head and neck, liver or kidney cancer. Sequences were derived from CD4+ or CD8+ T cells sorted from blood, sampled in a trial of the OX40 agonist ivuxolimab. J is TRBJ2-1 and V is TRBV12-5, with D perhaps assigned TRBD1 or TRBD2 (5 bases each). This chain's CDR3 is CATVGTLGATYNEQFF. Written as DNA, the CDR3 is TGTGCTACCGTGGGGACCCTTGGGGCTACCTACAATGAGCAGTTCTTC. The variable domain in full, with the rest retrieved from reference TRBV12-5 and TRBJ2-1, is DARVTQTPRHKVTEMGQEVTMRCQPILGHNTVFWYRQTMMQGLELLAYFRNRAPLDDSGMPKDRFSAEMPDATLATLKIQPSEPRDSAVYFCATVGTLGATYNEQFFGPGTRLTVL.